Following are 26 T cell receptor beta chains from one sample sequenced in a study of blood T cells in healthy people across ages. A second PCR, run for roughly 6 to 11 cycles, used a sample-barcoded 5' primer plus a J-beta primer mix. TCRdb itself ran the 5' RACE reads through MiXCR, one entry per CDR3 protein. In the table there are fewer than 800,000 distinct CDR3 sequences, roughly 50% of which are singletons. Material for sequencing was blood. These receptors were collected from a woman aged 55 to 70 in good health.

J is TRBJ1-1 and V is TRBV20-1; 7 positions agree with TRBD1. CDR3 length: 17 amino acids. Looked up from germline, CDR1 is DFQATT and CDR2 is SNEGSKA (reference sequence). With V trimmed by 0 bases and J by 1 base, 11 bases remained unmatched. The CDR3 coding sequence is TGCAGTGCTAGAGATTGGGGGGGAGGGGGCAAGAACACTGAAGCTTTCTTT. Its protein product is CSARDWGGGGKNTEAFF.

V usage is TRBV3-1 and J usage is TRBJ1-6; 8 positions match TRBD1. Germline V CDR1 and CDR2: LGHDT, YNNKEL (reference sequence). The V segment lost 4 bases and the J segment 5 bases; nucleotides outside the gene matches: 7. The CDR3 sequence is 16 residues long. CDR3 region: CASSLGQGEDNSPLHF. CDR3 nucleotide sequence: TGTGCCAGCAGCCTAGGACAGGGCGAGGATAATTCACCCCTCCACTTT.

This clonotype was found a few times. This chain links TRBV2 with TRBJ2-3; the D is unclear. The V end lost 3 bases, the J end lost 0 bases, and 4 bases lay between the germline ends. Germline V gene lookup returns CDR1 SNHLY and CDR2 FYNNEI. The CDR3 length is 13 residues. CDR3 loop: CASSDPSTDTQYF. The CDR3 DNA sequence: TGTGCCAGCAGTGACCCGAGCACAGATACGCAGTATTTT.

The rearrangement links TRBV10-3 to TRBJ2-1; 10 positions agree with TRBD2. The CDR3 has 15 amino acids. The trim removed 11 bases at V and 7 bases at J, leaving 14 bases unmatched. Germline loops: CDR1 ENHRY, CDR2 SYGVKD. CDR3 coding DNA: TGTGCCGCGGGGAGGGCTAGCGGGAGCAGGAATGAGCAGTTCTTC. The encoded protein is CAAGRASGSRNEQFF.

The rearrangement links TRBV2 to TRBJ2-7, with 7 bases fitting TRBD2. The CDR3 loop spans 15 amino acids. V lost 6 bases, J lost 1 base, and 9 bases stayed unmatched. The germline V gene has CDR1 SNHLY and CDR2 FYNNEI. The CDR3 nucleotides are TGTGCCAGCAGGGTAGGGACTACGAGTTCCTACGAGCAGTACTTC. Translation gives CASRVGTTSSYEQYF.

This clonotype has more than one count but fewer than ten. In DNA, the CDR3 is TGTGCCAGCAGTCCTCAACCAGGAGGAGGAGAGCAGTTCTTC. Amino acids: CASSPQPGGGEQFF. The chain links TRBV12-3 or TRBV12-4 to TRBJ2-1; weak D call: TRBD2 (5 bases). The CDR3 consists of 14 residues. The V end was cut by 5 bases, the J end by 10 bases, with 18 bases between.

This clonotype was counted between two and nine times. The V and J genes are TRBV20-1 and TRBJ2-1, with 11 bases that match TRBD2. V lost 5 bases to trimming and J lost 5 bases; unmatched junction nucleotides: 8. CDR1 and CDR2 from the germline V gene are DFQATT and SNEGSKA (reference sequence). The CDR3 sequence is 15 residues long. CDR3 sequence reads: CSADAGTSGNNEQFF. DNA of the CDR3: TGCAGTGCTGATGCCGGGACTAGCGGAAACAATGAGCAGTTCTTC.

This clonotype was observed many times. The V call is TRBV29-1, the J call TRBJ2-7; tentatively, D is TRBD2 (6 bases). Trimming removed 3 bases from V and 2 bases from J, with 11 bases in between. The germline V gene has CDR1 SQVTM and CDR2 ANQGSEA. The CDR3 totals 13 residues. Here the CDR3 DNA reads TGCAGCGTTGAGGGAGGCCAGACCTACGAGCAGTACTTC. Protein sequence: CSVEGGQTYEQYF.

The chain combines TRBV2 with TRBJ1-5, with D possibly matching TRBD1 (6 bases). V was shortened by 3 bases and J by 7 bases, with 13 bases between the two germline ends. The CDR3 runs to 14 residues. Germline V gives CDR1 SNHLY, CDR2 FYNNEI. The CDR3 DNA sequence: TGTGCCAGCAGTGACAAGGGACATTACCAGCCCCAGCATTTT. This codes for CASSDKGHYQPQHF.

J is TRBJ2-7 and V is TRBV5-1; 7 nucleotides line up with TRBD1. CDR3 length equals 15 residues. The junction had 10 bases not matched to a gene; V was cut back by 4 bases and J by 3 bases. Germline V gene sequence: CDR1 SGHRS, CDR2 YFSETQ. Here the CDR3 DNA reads TGCGCCAGCAGCCCGGGACAGCCCGCAGGCTACGAGCAGTACTTC. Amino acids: CASSPGQPAGYEQYF.

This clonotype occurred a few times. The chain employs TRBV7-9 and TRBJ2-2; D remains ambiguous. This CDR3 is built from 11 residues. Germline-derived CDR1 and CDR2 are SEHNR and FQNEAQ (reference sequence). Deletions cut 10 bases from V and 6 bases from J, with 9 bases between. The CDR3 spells CAITSAGELFF. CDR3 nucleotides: TGTGCCATCACCTCAGCCGGGGAGCTGTTTTTT.

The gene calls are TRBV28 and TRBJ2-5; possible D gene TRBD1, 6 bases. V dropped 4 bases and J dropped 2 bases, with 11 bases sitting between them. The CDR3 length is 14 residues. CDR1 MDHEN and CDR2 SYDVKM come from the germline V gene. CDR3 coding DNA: TGTGCCAGCAGTTCCGGACAGATGCAAGAGACCCAGTACTTC. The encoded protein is CASSSGQMQETQYF. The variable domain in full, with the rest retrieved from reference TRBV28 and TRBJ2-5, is DVKVTQSSRYLVKRTGEKVFLECVQDMDHENMFWYRQDPGLGLRLIYFSYDVKMKEKGDIPEGYSVSREKKERFSLILESASTNQTSMYLCASSSGQMQETQYFGPGTRLLVL.

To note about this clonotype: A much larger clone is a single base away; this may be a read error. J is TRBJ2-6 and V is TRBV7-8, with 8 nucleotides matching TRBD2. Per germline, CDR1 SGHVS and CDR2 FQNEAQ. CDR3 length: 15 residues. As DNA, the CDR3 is TGTGCCAGCACCAGCGGGAGCCCTGGGGCCAACGTCCTGGCTTTC. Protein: CASTSGSPGANVLAF.

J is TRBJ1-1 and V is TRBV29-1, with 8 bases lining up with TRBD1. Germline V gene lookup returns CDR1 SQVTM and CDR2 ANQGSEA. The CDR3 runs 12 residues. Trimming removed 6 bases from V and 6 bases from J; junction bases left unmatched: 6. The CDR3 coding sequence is TGCAGCGTCCTCAGGGGGCAGGCTGAAGCTTTCTTT. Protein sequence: CSVLRGQAEAFF.

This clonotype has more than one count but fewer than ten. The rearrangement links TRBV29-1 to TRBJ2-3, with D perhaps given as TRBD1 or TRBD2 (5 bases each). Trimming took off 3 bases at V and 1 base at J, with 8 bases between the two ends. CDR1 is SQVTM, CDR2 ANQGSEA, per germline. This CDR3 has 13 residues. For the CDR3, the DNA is TGCAGCGTTGACGGGGCGGGCACAGATACGCAGTATTTT. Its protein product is CSVDGAGTDTQYF.

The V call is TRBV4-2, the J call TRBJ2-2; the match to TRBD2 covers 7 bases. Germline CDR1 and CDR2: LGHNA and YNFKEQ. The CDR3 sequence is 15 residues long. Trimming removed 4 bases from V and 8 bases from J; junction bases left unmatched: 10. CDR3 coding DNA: TGTGCCAGCAGCCCCCGGGGGGATAGCGTAGGGGAGCTGTTTTTT. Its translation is CASSPRGDSVGELFF.

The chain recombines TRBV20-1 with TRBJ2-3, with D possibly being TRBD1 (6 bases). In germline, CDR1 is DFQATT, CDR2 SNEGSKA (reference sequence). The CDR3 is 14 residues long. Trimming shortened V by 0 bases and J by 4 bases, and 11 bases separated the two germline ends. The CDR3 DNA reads TGCAGTGCTAGAGATCTAACAGGGTCAGATACGCAGTATTTT. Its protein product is CSARDLTGSDTQYF.

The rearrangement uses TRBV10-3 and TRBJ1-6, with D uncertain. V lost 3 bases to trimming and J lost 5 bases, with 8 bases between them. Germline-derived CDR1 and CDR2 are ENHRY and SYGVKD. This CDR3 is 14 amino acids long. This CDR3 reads CAISDGVDNSPLHF. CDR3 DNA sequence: TGTGCCATCAGTGACGGGGTCGATAATTCACCCCTCCACTTT.

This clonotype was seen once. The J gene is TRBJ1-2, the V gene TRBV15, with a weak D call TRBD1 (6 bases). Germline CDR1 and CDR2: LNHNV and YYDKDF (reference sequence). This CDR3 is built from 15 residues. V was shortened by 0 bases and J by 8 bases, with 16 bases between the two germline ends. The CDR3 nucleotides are TGTGCCACCAGCAGAGATCTCCCAGGGGTTCGCGGCTACACCTTC. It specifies CATSRDLPGVRGYTF.

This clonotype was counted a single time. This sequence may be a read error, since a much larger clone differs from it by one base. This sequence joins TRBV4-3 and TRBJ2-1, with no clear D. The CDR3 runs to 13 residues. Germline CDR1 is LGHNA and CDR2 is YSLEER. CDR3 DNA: TGCGCCAGCAACCAAGGGTTTTACAATGAGCAGTTCTTC. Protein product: CASNQGFYNEQFF.

The chain's CDR3 is CAWSVGRSSYNEQYF. CDR3 bases: TGTGCCTGGAGTGTAGGACGGTCCTCCTACAATGAGCAGTACTTC. The J gene is TRBJ2-7, the V gene TRBV30, with D hard to call. The CDR3 covers 15 residues. Trimming left V 0 bases short and J 7 bases short, with 19 bases between. The V gene's germline CDR1 is GTSNPN and CDR2 SVGIG (reference sequence).

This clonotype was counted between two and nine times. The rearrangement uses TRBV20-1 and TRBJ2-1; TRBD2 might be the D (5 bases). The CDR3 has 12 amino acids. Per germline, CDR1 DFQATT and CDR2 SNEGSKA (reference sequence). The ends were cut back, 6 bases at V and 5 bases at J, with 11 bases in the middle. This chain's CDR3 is CSAERYDNEQFF. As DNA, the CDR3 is TGCAGTGCGGAGCGGTACGACAATGAGCAGTTCTTC.

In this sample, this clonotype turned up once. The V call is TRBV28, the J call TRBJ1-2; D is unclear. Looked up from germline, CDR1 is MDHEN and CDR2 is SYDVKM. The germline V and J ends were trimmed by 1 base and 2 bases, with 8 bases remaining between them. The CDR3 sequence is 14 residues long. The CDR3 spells CASSLFGTNYGYTF. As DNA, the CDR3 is TGTGCCAGCAGTTTATTCGGCACGAACTATGGCTACACCTTC.

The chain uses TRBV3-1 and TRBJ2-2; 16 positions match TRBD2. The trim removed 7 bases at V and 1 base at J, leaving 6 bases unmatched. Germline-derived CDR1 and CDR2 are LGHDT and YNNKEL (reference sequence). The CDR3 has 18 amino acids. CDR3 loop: CASTAGTSGRGNTGELFF. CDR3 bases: TGTGCCAGCACCGCCGGGACTAGCGGGAGGGGGAACACCGGGGAGCTGTTTTTT.

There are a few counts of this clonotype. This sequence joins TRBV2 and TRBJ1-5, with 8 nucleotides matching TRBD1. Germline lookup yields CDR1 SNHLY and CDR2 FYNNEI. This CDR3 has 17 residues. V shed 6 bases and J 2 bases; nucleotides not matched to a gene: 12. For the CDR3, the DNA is TGTGCCAGCAGCCATGACAGGGGAAGGTCGGGCAATCAGCCCCAGCATTTT. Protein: CASSHDRGRSGNQPQHF.

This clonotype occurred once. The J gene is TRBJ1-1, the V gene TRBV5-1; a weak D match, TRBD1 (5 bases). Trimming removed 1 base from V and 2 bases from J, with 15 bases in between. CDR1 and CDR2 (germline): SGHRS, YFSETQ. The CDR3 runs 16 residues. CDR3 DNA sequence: TGCGCCAGCAGCTTGACTCTTCTGACAGAAAACACTGAAGCTTTCTTT. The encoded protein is CASSLTLLTENTEAFF.